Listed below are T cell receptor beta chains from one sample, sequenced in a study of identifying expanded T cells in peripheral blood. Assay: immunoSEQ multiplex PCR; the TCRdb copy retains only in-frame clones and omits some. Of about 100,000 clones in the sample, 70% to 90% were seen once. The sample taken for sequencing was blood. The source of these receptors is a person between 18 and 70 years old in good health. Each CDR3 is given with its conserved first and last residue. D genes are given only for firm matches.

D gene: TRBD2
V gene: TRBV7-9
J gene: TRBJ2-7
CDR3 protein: CASSFASGADEQYF
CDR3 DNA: TGTGCCAGCAGCTTCGCTAGCGGGGCGGACGAGCAGTACTTC

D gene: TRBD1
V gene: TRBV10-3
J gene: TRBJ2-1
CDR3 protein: CAISADRGDVNEQFF
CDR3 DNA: TGTGCCATCAGTGCGGACAGGGGGGACGTAAATGAGCAGTTCTTC

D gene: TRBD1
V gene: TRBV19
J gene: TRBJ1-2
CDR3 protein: CASSMGTGGPYGYTF
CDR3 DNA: TGTGCCAGTAGTATGGGGACAGGGGGTCCTTATGGCTACACCTTC

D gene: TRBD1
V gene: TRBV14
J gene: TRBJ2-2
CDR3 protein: CASSQWGQGVTGELFF
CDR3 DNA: TGTGCCAGCAGCCAATGGGGACAGGGGGTCACCGGGGAGCTGTTTTTT

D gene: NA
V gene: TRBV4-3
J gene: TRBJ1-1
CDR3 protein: CASSHLGGAFTEAFF
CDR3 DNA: TGCGCCAGCAGCCACCTAGGAGGGGCATTCACTGAAGCTTTCTTT

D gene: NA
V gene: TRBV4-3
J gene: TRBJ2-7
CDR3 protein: CASSHLPQGTYEQYF
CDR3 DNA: TGCGCCAGCAGCCACCTGCCCCAGGGGACCTACGAGCAGTACTTC

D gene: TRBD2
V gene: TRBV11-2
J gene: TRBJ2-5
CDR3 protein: CASSLGRGAQTQYF
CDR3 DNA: TGTGCCAGCAGCTTAGGGCGGGGGGCCCAGACCCAGTACTTC

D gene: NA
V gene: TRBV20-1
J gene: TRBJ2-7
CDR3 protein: CSAGGRYEQYF
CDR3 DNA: TGCAGTGCTGGGGGACGGTACGAGCAGTACTTC

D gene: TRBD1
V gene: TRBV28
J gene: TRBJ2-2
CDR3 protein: CASRAGTENTGELFF
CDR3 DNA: TGTGCCAGCAGGGCCGGGACAGAAAACACCGGGGAGCTGTTTTTT

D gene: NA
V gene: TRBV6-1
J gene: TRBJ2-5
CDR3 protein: CASSEIAGVETQYF
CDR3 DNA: TGTGCCAGCAGTGAAATCGCAGGGGTCGAGACCCAGTACTTC

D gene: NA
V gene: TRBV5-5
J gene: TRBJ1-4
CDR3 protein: CASSKQGGNEKLFF
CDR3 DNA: TGTGCCAGCTCGAAACAGGGTGGTAATGAAAAACTGTTTTTT

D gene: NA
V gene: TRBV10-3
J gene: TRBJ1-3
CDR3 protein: CAISEPSGGVGNTIYF
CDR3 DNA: TGTGCCATCAGTGAGCCCTCGGGAGGGGTTGGAAACACCATATATTTT

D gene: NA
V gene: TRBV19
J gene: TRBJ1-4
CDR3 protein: CASSHAVLGFFNEKLFF
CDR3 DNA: TGTGCCAGCAGTCACGCCGTACTAGGGTTCTTTAATGAAAAACTGTTTTTT

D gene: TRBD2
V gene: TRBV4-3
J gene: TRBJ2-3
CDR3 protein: CASSQSAGGLDTQYF
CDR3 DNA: TGCGCCAGCAGCCAGTCAGCGGGGGGGCTTGATACGCAGTATTTT

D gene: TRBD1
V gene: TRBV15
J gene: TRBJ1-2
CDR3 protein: CATSREQGPGVRGYTF
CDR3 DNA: TGTGCCACCAGCAGAGAACAGGGGCCGGGAGTGCGAGGCTACACCTTC

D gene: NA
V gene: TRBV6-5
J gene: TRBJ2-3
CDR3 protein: CASSYSTLIHTDTQYF
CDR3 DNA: TGTGCCAGCAGTTACTCAACCCTAATACACACAGATACGCAGTATTTT

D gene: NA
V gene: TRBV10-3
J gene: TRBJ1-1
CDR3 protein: CAISRSTDQNTEAFF
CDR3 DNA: TGTGCCATCAGTCGATCGACAGATCAGAACACTGAAGCTTTCTTT